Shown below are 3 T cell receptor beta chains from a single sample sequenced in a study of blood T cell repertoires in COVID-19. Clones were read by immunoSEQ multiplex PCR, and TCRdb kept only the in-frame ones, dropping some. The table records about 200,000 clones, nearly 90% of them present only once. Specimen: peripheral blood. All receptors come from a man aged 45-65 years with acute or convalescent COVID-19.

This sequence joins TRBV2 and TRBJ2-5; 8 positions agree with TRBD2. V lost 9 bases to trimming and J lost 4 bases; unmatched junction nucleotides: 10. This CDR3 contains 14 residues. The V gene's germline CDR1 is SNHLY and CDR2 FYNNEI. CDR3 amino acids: CASKSGRSGETQYF. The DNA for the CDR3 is TGTGCCAGTAAGAGCGGGAGAAGCGGAGAGACCCAGTACTTC.

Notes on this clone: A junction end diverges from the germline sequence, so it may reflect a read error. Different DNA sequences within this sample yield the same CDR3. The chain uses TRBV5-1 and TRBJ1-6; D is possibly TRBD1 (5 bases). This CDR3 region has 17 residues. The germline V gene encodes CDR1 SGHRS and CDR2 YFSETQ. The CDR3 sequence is CASSLAGGSTYNSPLHF. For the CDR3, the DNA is TGCGCCAGCAGTTTGGCCGGGGGGTCTACCTATAATTCACCCCTCCACTTT.

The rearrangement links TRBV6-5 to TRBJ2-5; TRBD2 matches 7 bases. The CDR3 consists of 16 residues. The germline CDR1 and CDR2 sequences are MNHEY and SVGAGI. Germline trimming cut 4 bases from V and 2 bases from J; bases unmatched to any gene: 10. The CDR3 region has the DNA TGTGCCAGCAGTTCCAATCCGGGACTAAGACAAGAGACCCAGTACTTC. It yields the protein CASSSNPGLRQETQYF.